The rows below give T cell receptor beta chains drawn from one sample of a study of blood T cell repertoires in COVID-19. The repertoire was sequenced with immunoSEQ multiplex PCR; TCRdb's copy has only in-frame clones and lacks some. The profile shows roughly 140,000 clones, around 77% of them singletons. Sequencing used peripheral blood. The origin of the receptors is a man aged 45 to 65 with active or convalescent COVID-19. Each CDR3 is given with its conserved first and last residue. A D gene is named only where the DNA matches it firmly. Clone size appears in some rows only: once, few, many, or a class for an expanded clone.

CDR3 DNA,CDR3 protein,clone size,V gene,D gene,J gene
TGTGCCAGCAGCGCCCCCGGGAGGGGGAATGAAAAACTGTTTTTT,CASSAPGRGNEKLFF,.,TRBV9,.,TRBJ1-4
TGTGCCATCAGTGAGTCCATCCGACTAGCGGGATGGGGAATTGAGCAGTTCTTC,CAISESIRLAGWGIEQFF,.,TRBV10-3,TRBD2,TRBJ2-1
TGTGCCAGCAGCTCGGCGGGGGGCTACTACGAGCAGTACTTC,CASSSAGGYYEQYF,few,TRBV11-2,TRBD2,TRBJ2-7
TGTGCCATCAGTTCTGTAGCGGGAGGGAACACCGGGGAGCTGTTTTTT,CAISSVAGGNTGELFF,.,TRBV10-3,TRBD2,TRBJ2-2
TGTGCCAGCAGTTTGCCAGGGATCTATGGCTACACCTTC,CASSLPGIYGYTF,.,TRBV28,.,TRBJ1-2
TGTGCCAGCAGCGCACGAGGACAGGGCGAGCAGTACTTC,CASSARGQGEQYF,.,TRBV7-8,TRBD1,TRBJ2-7
TGTGCCAGCAGCACCCCCGGGACTAGCGGCACAGATACGCAGTATTTT,CASSTPGTSGTDTQYF,.,TRBV28,TRBD2,TRBJ2-3
TGTGCCTGGAGTAAAGCGGGAGGGCCGAGCAATGAGCAGTTCTTC,CAWSKAGGPSNEQFF,once,TRBV30,TRBD2,TRBJ2-1
TGTGCCAGCAGTTTCGAGATCACAGATACGCAGTATTTT,CASSFEITDTQYF,once,TRBV12-3/TRBV12-4,.,TRBJ2-3
TGCGCCAGCAGCATTCAGGGGGCACTTGAGTACACCGGGGAGCTGTTTTTT,CASSIQGALEYTGELFF,.,TRBV5-1,TRBD1,TRBJ2-2
TGTGCCAGCAGCCGACAGTCTAACACTGAAGCTTTCTTT,CASSRQSNTEAFF,.,TRBV5-5,.,TRBJ1-1
TGTGCCACCAGTGACGCGGGGCGTCGGGAGACCCAGTACTTC,CATSDAGRRETQYF,.,TRBV24-1,.,TRBJ2-5
TGTGCCAGCAGCCCAGCGGGAGGCACAGATACGCAGTATTTT,CASSPAGGTDTQYF,.,TRBV7-3,TRBD2,TRBJ2-3
TGTGCCAGCAGGACTAGCGGGAGGGAGACCCAGTACTTC,CASRTSGRETQYF,.,TRBV12-3/TRBV12-4,TRBD2,TRBJ2-5
TGTGCCAGCAGCTTAGCGGTAGCGGGGGTCACAGATACGCAGTATTTT,CASSLAVAGVTDTQYF,.,TRBV7-3,TRBD2,TRBJ2-3
TGTGCCAGCAGCTTAGATCGTTGGGGGGGCAACACCGGGGAGCTGTTTTTT,CASSLDRWGGNTGELFF,.,TRBV11-3,.,TRBJ2-2